These 7 T cell receptor beta chains originate from one sample sequenced in a study of T cells in Graves' hyperthyroidism and ophthalmopathy (dated by TCRdb to between 2018 and 2020). Library prep was done by multiplex PCR. Sequencing instrument: Illumina HiSeq 2000. Amplification of TCR beta CDR3 regions was carried out from RNA transcripts. The TCR CDR3 was subjected to a first round of RT-PCR using the HTBI primer set and the Qiagen OneStep RT-PCR kit. TCRdb trimmed the raw reads at Q25, called clones with MiXCR and kept productive beta chains. Entries that share a CDR3 protein sequence are merged under the most common genes and DNA. The sample yields approximately 870,000 distinct CDR3 sequences; about two fifths were counted once. 7.5% to 9.5% of the sample is held by the ten biggest clonotypes. Sequenced: blood. The receptors were gathered from a man younger than 35 with Graves' hyperthyroidism.

With respect to this clonotype: A read error is possible here, since a much larger clone lies one base away. The V call is TRBV12-3 or TRBV12-4, the J call TRBJ1-5; D is uncertain. V was cut by 5 bases and J by 2 bases, with 13 bases left in between. The CDR3 runs 15 residues. Written as DNA, the CDR3 is TGTGCCAGCAGTCGGACGGGCTTTGGCAATCAGCCCCAGCATTTT. This gives the protein CASSRTGFGNQPQHF.

The chain combines TRBV29-1 with TRBJ2-7; 10 bases are shared with TRBD1. Trimming took 8 bases from V and 5 from J; bases not matched to a gene: 6. Germline V gives CDR1 SQVTM, CDR2 ANQGSEA. The CDR3 is made up of 12 amino acids. The CDR3 DNA is TGCAGCCCGACAGGGGGCCCCAACGAGCAGTACTTC. It is translated as CSPTGGPNEQYF.

This clonotype was seen a handful of times. The chain uses TRBV6-2 or TRBV6-3 and TRBJ2-5; the D is unclear. This CDR3 is built from 13 residues. The germline V gene encodes CDR1 MNHEY and CDR2 SVGEGT. V was cut by 7 bases and J by 5 bases, with 14 bases left in between. The CDR3 loop is CASTHLDSETQYF. Written as DNA, the CDR3 is TGTGCCAGCACCCACCTCGACTCTGAGACCCAGTACTTC.

This clonotype was found many times. The gene calls are TRBV2 and TRBJ2-7, with unresolved D. CDR1 and CDR2 from the germline V gene are SNHLY and FYNNEI. V was clipped by 6 bases and J by 4 bases, with 7 bases between them. The CDR3 is 11 amino acids. CDR3 DNA sequence: TGTGCCAGCAGGCTGGGGTACGAGCAGTACTTC. This codes for CASRLGYEQYF.

V and J are TRBV12-3 or TRBV12-4 and TRBJ1-2, with no clear D. This CDR3 is 16 amino acids long. The V and J ends lost 4 bases and 6 bases respectively, with 21 bases between them. CDR3 region: CASSSQLRHAIDGYTF. CDR3 nucleotides: TGTGCCAGCAGTTCCCAACTCCGACACGCGATCGATGGCTACACCTTC.

This clonotype was counted many times. The chain joins TRBV29-1 to TRBJ2-2, with TRBD2 matching 8 bases. Trimming took 5 bases from V and 5 from J; bases not matched to a gene: 7. CDR1 and CDR2 from the germline V gene are SQVTM and ANQGSEA. CDR3 length: 14 amino acids. The CDR3 loop reads CSVQAGALTGELFF. DNA of the CDR3: TGCAGCGTTCAAGCGGGGGCCTTGACCGGGGAGCTGTTTTTT.

J is TRBJ1-5 and V is TRBV6-2 or TRBV6-3; D is unresolved. In germline, CDR1 is MNHEY, CDR2 SVGEGT. The CDR3 spans 13 residues. Here the CDR3 reads CAQWRGGNQPQHF. The DNA for the CDR3 is TGTGCTCAATGGCGTGGAGGCAATCAGCCCCAGCATTTT.